The rows below give T cell receptor beta chains drawn from one sample of a study of cytomegalovirus exposure and HLA in healthy donors. Sequencing was performed with immunoSEQ multiplex PCR; in TCRdb, only in-frame clones are kept and a portion is missing. The sample includes some 110,000 clones, around 90% seen only once; the top ten take about 2%. The sequencing input was PBMCs. Source of these receptors: a woman aged 18-30 years in good health and CMV-seropositive. CDR3s include the opening cysteine and the closing phenylalanine or tryptophan. The order of the fields is D gene, J gene, V gene, CDR3 protein. A D gene is named only where the DNA matches it firmly.

NA TRBJ1-2 TRBV28 CASRSQGRDGYTF
TRBD2 TRBJ2-4 TRBV28 CASSPSGGVVIQYF
TRBD1 TRBJ2-5 TRBV7-2 CASSLTGGLYGTQYF
NA TRBJ2-1 TRBV27 CASSLTGPYNEQFF
NA TRBJ1-5 TRBV2 CASSETGNSNQPQHF
TRBD2 TRBJ2-1 TRBV15 CATSSAGRGGYEQFF
NA TRBJ1-3 TRBV7-3 CASSLGPSSGNTIYF
TRBD1 TRBJ2-7 TRBV7-6 CASSSGQGTYEQYF
NA TRBJ2-1 TRBV25-1 CASSAGALSYNAQFF
NA TRBJ2-7 TRBV28 CASTSWGRRTYEQYF
NA TRBJ1-1 TRBV7-9 CASSLAPGDEAFF
NA TRBJ2-7 TRBV9 CASSPRGYEQYF
NA TRBJ2-7 TRBV20-1 CSASSSYEQYF
NA TRBJ1-2 TRBV19 CASTQNYGYTF
TRBD2 TRBJ2-5 TRBV9 CASSVTSGGARGETQYF
TRBD2 TRBJ2-7 TRBV9 CASSVDPSGGYEQYF
NA TRBJ1-2 TRBV5-5 CASTRLSGGVSNYGYTF
NA TRBJ1-5 TRBV21-1 CASSKGRGNQPQHF
TRBD1 TRBJ1-1 TRBV10-1 CASRLDRGNTEAFF
NA TRBJ2-1 TRBV11-2 CASSLRLYNEQFF
TRBD2 TRBJ2-3 TRBV7-2 CASSIPSGGFQDTQYF
TRBD1 TRBJ1-4 TRBV28 CASSNRGGNEKLFF
TRBD1 TRBJ1-3 TRBV15 CATSRGQGVTSGNTIYF
TRBD2 TRBJ2-1 TRBV5-1 CASSTSGGSYNEQFF
TRBD1 TRBJ2-7 TRBV6-1 CASRVTGGPSYEQYF
NA TRBJ1-1 TRBV13 CASSYSVMNTEAFF
NA TRBJ1-6 TRBV28 CASSGGQSRRGNSPLHF
NA TRBJ1-6 TRBV28 CASSPGGAAYNSPLHF
NA TRBJ2-3 TRBV7-9 CASSPKRTVSTDTQYF
NA TRBJ1-6 TRBV15 CATSIDRQNSPLHF
TRBD1 TRBJ1-2 TRBV13 CASSLGRGQDYGYTF
NA TRBJ1-1 TRBV19 CASSSGNLEAFF
NA TRBJ1-6 TRBV5-5 CASSLEGGGNSPLHF
TRBD1 TRBJ1-5 TRBV25-1 CASRGQGRQPQHF
TRBD2 TRBJ2-3 TRBV6-4 CASSDSSSGDTDTQYF
TRBD1 TRBJ1-6 TRBV6-5 CASSRTGDSPLHF
TRBD1 TRBJ1-2 TRBV27 CASSFSTGGNYGYTF
TRBD2 TRBJ2-1 TRBV4-1 CASSEVYAGGRDEQFF
TRBD2 TRBJ2-2 TRBV29-1 CSVALGGGHNTGELFF
NA TRBJ1-1 TRBV5-1 CASSLQAENTEAFF
NA TRBJ2-5 TRBV4-1 CASSRPQETQYF
TRBD1 TRBJ1-1 TRBV28 CASSLTRVRQGFAEAFF
NA TRBJ2-5 TRBV19 CASSMAGGSGGTQYF
TRBD1 TRBJ1-1 TRBV9 CASSARDRENTEAFF
TRBD1 TRBJ1-4 TRBV20-1 CSAGTGRKLFF
NA TRBJ1-2 TRBV11-2 CASSLGGLRSYGYTF
NA TRBJ1-1 TRBV5-4 CASSWADTSNTEAFF
TRBD1 TRBJ1-1 TRBV29-1 CSVGDRGGHTEAFF
TRBD1 TRBJ1-2 TRBV6-4 CASSDSTGGGYTF
NA TRBJ2-5 TRBV19 CASSIQGEETQYF
NA TRBJ2-7 TRBV4-1 CASSQDSPGTLTYEQYF
NA TRBJ2-6 TRBV7-2 CASSLVDSGANVLTF
NA TRBJ1-1 TRBV4-1 CASSQGANTEAFF
NA TRBJ2-7 TRBV7-9 CASSLGGGVGEQYF
TRBD2 TRBJ2-7 TRBV4-1 CASSFLADSSYEQYF
NA TRBJ1-1 TRBV6-5 CASSISLNTEAFF